This TCR beta chain was observed in a study of T cell responses to AZD1222 COVID-19 vaccine. CDR3 length: 15 residues. CDR1 is SGDLS and CDR2 is YYNGEE in the germline V gene. V trimming: 3 bases; J trimming: 4 bases; junction bases outside the gene matches: 7. Assay used: immunoSEQ multiplex PCR; TCRdb lists only in-frame clones, some missing. The repertoire holds 80,000 to 90,000 clones, with more than 75% as singletons. This chain connects TRBV9 to TRBJ1-5; 7 nucleotides agree with TRBD1. The receptor comes from an adult in good health. The sequencing used peripheral blood, collected on day 0 of AZD1222 vaccination. The CDR3 region is CASSAEGQRNQPQHF. In DNA form, the CDR3 reads TGTGCCAGCAGCGCAGAGGGACAGAGAAATCAGCCCCAGCATTTT.